The T cell receptor beta chain under discussion was sequenced for a study of T-cell reconstitution after alpha-beta-depleted transplantation in children. At least ten counts were recorded for this clonotype. V was shortened by 3 bases and J by 1 base, with 6 bases between the two germline ends. There are 13 residues in the CDR3. Unique molecular identifiers were built into the TCRbeta library. TCRdb recomputed calls from the PCR reads with MiXCR, one row per CDR3 protein. Of some 240,000 distinct CDR3 sequences listed, about 8.8% are singletons. The origin of this receptor is a human donor who donated a stem cell graft to a child with SCID. This rearrangement joins TRBV12-3 or TRBV12-4 to TRBJ2-5; D gene unclear. Sequenced material: PBMCs from the stem cell graft donor, taken from the stem cell graft. This CDR3 reads CASSLNSQETQYF. The DNA of the CDR3 is TGTGCCAGCAGTTTGAACAGCCAAGAGACCCAGTACTTC.